A selection of T cell receptor beta chains follows, all from one sample in a study of cytomegalovirus exposure and HLA in healthy donors. Only in-frame clones appear in the TCRdb table, and some are missing; sequencing was by immunoSEQ multiplex PCR. The sample records about 330,000 clones, roughly 90% being singletons. Sequenced material: PBMCs. Receptors were obtained from a woman aged 25 to 39 in good health and CMV-seropositive. CDR3s include the opening cysteine and the closing phenylalanine or tryptophan. Each record gives: V gene, clone size, J gene, D gene, CDR3 DNA, CDR3 protein. A D gene is named only where the DNA matches it firmly. Some rows have no size entry. The others give once, few or many, or a class for an expanded clone.

v_gene: TRBV2; abundance: NA; j_gene: TRBJ2-7; d_gene: NA; CDR3nt: TGTGCCAGCACCTACGACAGATCCTACGAGCAGTACTTC; CDR3aa: CASTYDRSYEQYF
v_gene: TRBV6-5; abundance: NA; j_gene: TRBJ1-4; d_gene: NA; CDR3nt: TGTGCCAGCAGCGTACAGGGAGGAAGTGAAAAACTGTTTTTT; CDR3aa: CASSVQGGSEKLFF
v_gene: TRBV4-1; abundance: NA; j_gene: TRBJ2-1; d_gene: NA; CDR3nt: TGCGCCAGCAGCCAAGTGGTTGGTAGTGAGCAGTTCTTC; CDR3aa: CASSQVVGSEQFF
v_gene: TRBV19; abundance: NA; j_gene: TRBJ2-3; d_gene: TRBD2; CDR3nt: TGTGCCAGTAGTATCTACAGCGGGAGTGGGGCAGATACGCAGTATTTT; CDR3aa: CASSIYSGSGADTQYF
v_gene: TRBV7-9; abundance: NA; j_gene: TRBJ1-2; d_gene: NA; CDR3nt: TGTGCCAGCAGCGAAAGGGCCCCCTACTATGGCTACACCTTC; CDR3aa: CASSERAPYYGYTF
v_gene: TRBV5-6; abundance: NA; j_gene: TRBJ2-1; d_gene: TRBD2; CDR3nt: TGTGCCAGCGGTGGCCTAGCGGGCTACAATGAGCAGTTCTTC; CDR3aa: CASGGLAGYNEQFF
v_gene: TRBV29-1; abundance: NA; j_gene: TRBJ2-7; d_gene: NA; CDR3nt: TGCAGCGTTGAAGACCATAGCTCCTACGAGCAGTACTTC; CDR3aa: CSVEDHSSYEQYF
v_gene: TRBV11-2; abundance: NA; j_gene: TRBJ2-3; d_gene: NA; CDR3nt: TGTGCCAGCAGCTTAGGTGCAATGGCGCAGTATTTT; CDR3aa: CASSLGAMAQYF
v_gene: TRBV30; abundance: NA; j_gene: TRBJ1-5; d_gene: TRBD1; CDR3nt: TGTGCCTGGAACCGGGACAGGGGGCTTCGACCCCAGCATTTT; CDR3aa: CAWNRDRGLRPQHF
v_gene: TRBV4-2; abundance: NA; j_gene: TRBJ2-3; d_gene: NA; CDR3nt: TGTGCCAGCAGCCAAGGGGAGCGGAACACAGATACGCAGTATTTT; CDR3aa: CASSQGERNTDTQYF
v_gene: TRBV7-3; abundance: NA; j_gene: TRBJ2-3; d_gene: TRBD2; CDR3nt: TGTGCCAGCAGCACAAGCGGGAGAAGGAATCCAGATACGCAGTATTTT; CDR3aa: CASSTSGRRNPDTQYF
v_gene: TRBV28; abundance: NA; j_gene: TRBJ2-7; d_gene: TRBD2; CDR3nt: TGTGCCAGCAGTTTCTTTACTAGCGGGTATTCTACCTACGAGCAGTACTTC; CDR3aa: CASSFFTSGYSTYEQYF
v_gene: TRBV27; abundance: NA; j_gene: TRBJ2-7; d_gene: TRBD2; CDR3nt: TGTGCCAGCAGTTACACTAGCGGCACCTACGAGCAGTACTTC; CDR3aa: CASSYTSGTYEQYF
v_gene: TRBV4-2; abundance: NA; j_gene: TRBJ2-7; d_gene: NA; CDR3nt: TGTGCCAGCAGCTTAAACAGGGGAGGTTACGAGCAGTACTTC; CDR3aa: CASSLNRGGYEQYF
v_gene: TRBV10-3; abundance: NA; j_gene: TRBJ1-2; d_gene: TRBD1; CDR3nt: TGTGCCCACAGAGGGGGCGCAGACTATGGCTACACCTTC; CDR3aa: CAHRGGADYGYTF
v_gene: TRBV19; abundance: NA; j_gene: TRBJ1-5; d_gene: NA; CDR3nt: TGTGCCAGTAGTTTGGGCCGCAGTTCGGGCAGGGGCGGCCAGCCCCAGCATTTT; CDR3aa: CASSLGRSSGRGGQPQHF
v_gene: TRBV7-2; abundance: NA; j_gene: TRBJ1-1; d_gene: NA; CDR3nt: TGTGCCAGCAGCTTTGGGGCCTTGAACACTGAAGCTTTCTTT; CDR3aa: CASSFGALNTEAFF
v_gene: TRBV27; abundance: once; j_gene: TRBJ2-4; d_gene: TRBD1; CDR3nt: TGTGCCAGCAGTGACCTGACAGGGGGGTTAGCCAAAAACATTCAGTACTTC; CDR3aa: CASSDLTGGLAKNIQYF
v_gene: TRBV9; abundance: NA; j_gene: TRBJ2-1; d_gene: NA; CDR3nt: TGTGCCAGCAGCGGGACCAGTGAGCAGTTCTTC; CDR3aa: CASSGTSEQFF
v_gene: TRBV5-5; abundance: NA; j_gene: TRBJ1-1; d_gene: NA; CDR3nt: TGTGCCAGCAGCTTGGGAGGGCAGGGGCGCACTGAAGCTTTCTTT; CDR3aa: CASSLGGQGRTEAFF
v_gene: TRBV4-2; abundance: NA; j_gene: TRBJ2-7; d_gene: NA; CDR3nt: TGTGCCAGCAGCCAAGCGGAAGCCTCTTTCAAGCAGTACTTC; CDR3aa: CASSQAEASFKQYF
v_gene: TRBV15; abundance: once; j_gene: TRBJ2-7; d_gene: NA; CDR3nt: TGTGCCACCAGCAGAGGAGGGGGGGAAAGCTCCTACGAGCAGTACTTC; CDR3aa: CATSRGGGESSYEQYF
v_gene: TRBV27; abundance: NA; j_gene: TRBJ2-3; d_gene: NA; CDR3nt: TGTGCCAGCAGTTCAAATAGCGGTTCAATCGGTACGCAGTATTTT; CDR3aa: CASSSNSGSIGTQYF
v_gene: TRBV11-2; abundance: NA; j_gene: TRBJ1-5; d_gene: NA; CDR3nt: TGTGCCAGCAGCTTGAACACAGCTCAGCCCCAGCATTTT; CDR3aa: CASSLNTAQPQHF
v_gene: TRBV27; abundance: few; j_gene: TRBJ1-2; d_gene: NA; CDR3nt: TGTGCCAGCAGGGACATTAACTATGGCTACACCTTC; CDR3aa: CASRDINYGYTF
v_gene: TRBV6-5; abundance: NA; j_gene: TRBJ1-3; d_gene: NA; CDR3nt: TGTGCCAGCACCGAACCGGGCCCTTCTGGAAACACCATATATTTT; CDR3aa: CASTEPGPSGNTIYF
v_gene: TRBV27; abundance: NA; j_gene: TRBJ2-4; d_gene: TRBD1; CDR3nt: TGTGCCAGCAGTTTAACAGGGGTTGACATTCAGTACTTC; CDR3aa: CASSLTGVDIQYF
v_gene: TRBV6-5; abundance: NA; j_gene: TRBJ1-5; d_gene: NA; CDR3nt: TGTGCCAGCAGTTACTCGAGGGGGGATCAGCCCCAGCATTTT; CDR3aa: CASSYSRGDQPQHF
v_gene: TRBV28; abundance: NA; j_gene: TRBJ1-2; d_gene: NA; CDR3nt: TGTGCCAGCAGTTTGGAAACAGGGAACTATGGCTACACCTTC; CDR3aa: CASSLETGNYGYTF
v_gene: TRBV6-5; abundance: NA; j_gene: TRBJ2-7; d_gene: NA; CDR3nt: TGTGCCAGCGGCCGGTGGCCCAACGAGCAGTACTTC; CDR3aa: CASGRWPNEQYF
v_gene: TRBV5-1; abundance: NA; j_gene: TRBJ2-5; d_gene: NA; CDR3nt: TGCGCCAGCAGCCCCTCTCGGGAGACCCAGTACTTC; CDR3aa: CASSPSRETQYF
v_gene: TRBV2; abundance: NA; j_gene: TRBJ1-1; d_gene: NA; CDR3nt: TGTGCCAGCAGTGAAGCCAGGACACCCAACACTGAAGCTTTCTTT; CDR3aa: CASSEARTPNTEAFF